These 20 T cell receptor beta chains share one sample of origin, sequenced in a study of T-cell reconstitution after alpha-beta-depleted transplantation in children. The TCRbeta library incorporated unique molecular identifiers. Via MiXCR, TCRdb re-called the PCR reads, giving one row per CDR3 protein. The data contain approximately 510,000 distinct CDR3 sequences, about a sixth of them seen just once; the ten biggest clones take up over 3%. Sequenced here: PBMCs from the stem cell graft donor, sampled from the stem cell graft. The source of these receptors is a human donor who donated a stem cell graft to a child with acute lymphoblastic leukemia.

This clonotype appeared a few times. V is TRBV5-1 and J is TRBJ2-1, with 12 bases fitting TRBD2. CDR1 and CDR2 from the germline V gene are SGHRS and YFSETQ. The J segment lost 5 bases and the V segment lost 2 bases, leaving 8 bases of the junction unmatched. The CDR3 runs to 17 residues. The CDR3: CASSFRTSGIEDNEQFF. The CDR3 nucleotides are TGCGCCAGCAGCTTTAGGACTAGCGGGATTGAGGACAATGAGCAGTTCTTC.

The genes are TRBV5-1 and TRBJ1-5; the match to TRBD1 covers 9 bases. CDR1 and CDR2 (germline): SGHRS, YFSETQ. The CDR3 spans 16 residues. Trimming took 0 bases from V and 3 from J; bases not matched to a gene: 4. The CDR3, as DNA: TGCGCCAGCAGCTTGGACGGACAGGGGATCAATCAGCCCCAGCATTTT. Encoded protein: CASSLDGQGINQPQHF.

This chain joins TRBV12-5 and TRBJ2-1, with no clear D. V gave up 0 bases and J gave up 8 bases, with 14 bases separating them. From germline, CDR1 is LGHNT and CDR2 FRNRAP. The CDR3 is 15 residues long. For the CDR3, the DNA is TGTGCTAGTGGTTTGGTAATCGGGCGAGCCGATGAGCAGTTCTTC. This codes for CASGLVIGRADEQFF.

This clonotype has a handful of counts. The chain combines TRBV27 with TRBJ1-6; a weak D match, TRBD1 (6 bases). Trimming removed 2 bases from V and 12 bases from J, with 17 bases in between. The germline V gene has CDR1 MNHEY and CDR2 SMNVEV (reference sequence). The CDR3 covers 15 residues. CDR3 DNA: TGTGCCAGCAGTTTAAACAGGGCGGGTATTCGACCCCTCCACTTT. Protein sequence: CASSLNRAGIRPLHF.

This clonotype was picked up a small number of times. The gene calls are TRBV7-2 and TRBJ1-3; a possible D gene is TRBD1 (5 bases). The CDR3 sequence is 15 residues long. CDR1 is SGHTA, CDR2 FQGNSA, per germline. Trimming took 1 base from V and 4 from J, leaving 11 bases between them. The CDR3 spells CASSLGAGTGNTIYF. The CDR3 DNA is TGTGCCAGCAGCTTAGGGGCAGGGACGGGAAACACCATATATTTT.

The rearrangement links TRBV25-1 to TRBJ2-7; tentatively, D is TRBD1 or TRBD2 (6 bases each). Germline V gene data show CDR1 as MGHDK and CDR2 as SYGVNS. The CDR3 runs to 15 residues. V lost 1 base and J lost 4, with 14 bases in between. The CDR3 here is CASSEWAGEDYEQYF. The CDR3 DNA sequence: TGTGCCAGCAGTGAATGGGCAGGGGAGGATTACGAGCAGTACTTC.

This chain uses TRBV29-1 with TRBJ2-1, with 9 bases matching TRBD2. From germline, CDR1 is SQVTM and CDR2 ANQGSEA. The ends lost 4 bases at V and 1 base at J; junction bases unmatched: 5. The CDR3 covers 15 residues. CDR3 sequence reads: CSVGGLATSYNEQFF. DNA for the CDR3: TGCAGCGTTGGCGGACTAGCGACGTCCTACAATGAGCAGTTCTTC.

This chain joins TRBV29-1 and TRBJ2-6; D gene ambiguous. This CDR3 has 15 amino acids. Germline V gives CDR1 SQVTM, CDR2 ANQGSEA. Trimming shortened V by 3 bases and J by 0 bases, and 9 bases separated the two germline ends. The CDR3 spells CSVDLDTSGANVLTF. Here the CDR3 DNA reads TGCAGCGTTGATTTAGACACCTCTGGGGCCAACGTCCTGACTTTC.

The table lists this clonotype with a few counts. The rearrangement links TRBV5-6 to TRBJ1-1, with no clear D. Germline CDR1 SGHDT, CDR2 YYEEEE. Trimming took 1 base from V and 3 from J, leaving 7 bases between them. CDR3 length: 13 residues. CDR3 sequence: CASSLYGDTEAFF. CDR3 nucleotide sequence: TGTGCCAGCAGCTTGTATGGGGACACTGAAGCTTTCTTT.

V usage is TRBV7-3 and J usage is TRBJ2-2; a weak D match, TRBD1 (6 bases). The V and J ends lost 1 base and 5 bases respectively, with 17 bases between them. The CDR3 contains 17 residues. CDR1 SGHTA and CDR2 FQGTGA come from the germline V gene. CDR3 residues: CASSLIGAGAGTGELFF. The DNA for the CDR3 is TGTGCCAGCAGCTTAATCGGGGCAGGGGCCGGAACCGGGGAGCTGTTTTTT.

This clonotype occurred a few times. This chain joins TRBV4-1 and TRBJ1-1; tentative D call: TRBD1 (6 bases). Germline CDR1 MGHRA, CDR2 YSYEKL. The germline V and J ends were trimmed by 0 bases and 6 bases, with 11 bases remaining between them. This CDR3 comprises 14 residues. The CDR3 is CASSQEGGRAEAFF. The CDR3 nucleotides are TGCGCCAGCAGCCAAGAAGGGGGGCGCGCTGAAGCTTTCTTT.

The rearrangement links TRBV5-1 to TRBJ1-1; D might be TRBD1 (5 bases). The CDR3 consists of 17 residues. Trimming removed 0 bases at V and 0 bases at J, with 15 bases between. CDR1 and CDR2 from the germline V gene are SGHRS and YFSETQ. CDR3 nucleotide sequence: TGCGCCAGCAGCTTGGCTCGGGGGTTGGGGATGAACACTGAAGCTTTCTTT. Translation: CASSLARGLGMNTEAFF.

V usage is TRBV7-9 and J usage is TRBJ1-1; TRBD1 is a possible D gene (6 bases). The CDR3 sequence is 15 residues long. With 4 bases removed from V and 4 bases from J, the gap between germline ends came to 16 bases. CDR1 is SEHNR, CDR2 FQNEAQ, per germline (reference sequence). CDR3 sequence: CASSSLRGGGTEAFF. The CDR3 DNA is TGTGCCAGCAGCTCGCTAAGGGGGGGAGGCACTGAAGCTTTCTTT.

There are a few counts of this clonotype. The chain combines TRBV7-7 with TRBJ2-1; TRBD2 matches 7 bases. The V and J ends lost 4 bases and 2 bases, in that order; junction bases with no gene match: 5. Germline CDR1 is SSHAT and CDR2 is FNYEAQ (reference sequence). This CDR3 spans 15 amino acids. The CDR3 sequence: CASSSEGRAYNEQFF. Here the CDR3 DNA reads TGTGCCAGCAGCTCCGAAGGGAGGGCCTACAATGAGCAGTTCTTC.

The gene calls are TRBV29-1 and TRBJ1-2, with unresolved D. In germline, CDR1 is SQVTM, CDR2 ANQGSEA. Between the trimmed V and J ends, which lost 0 bases and 6 bases, there was a span of 8 bases. CDR3 length equals 12 residues. The CDR3 loop reads CSVEDPGDGYTF. The DNA for the CDR3 is TGCAGCGTTGAAGATCCCGGGGATGGCTACACCTTC.

This clonotype was seen repeatedly, ten times or more. The rearrangement links TRBV20-1 to TRBJ2-1; 9 bases are a match to TRBD2. The CDR3 totals 14 residues. CDR1 and CDR2 from the germline V gene are DFQATT and SNEGSKA (reference sequence). J lost 8 bases, V lost 3 bases, and 8 bases had no gene match. The DNA of the CDR3 is TGCAGTGCTAGGCGCAGCGGGGGGTTGGATGAGCAGTTCTTC. Its protein is CSARRSGGLDEQFF.

V and J are TRBV12-3 or TRBV12-4 and TRBJ2-7; 9 positions agree with TRBD1. V gave up 4 bases and J gave up 0 bases; unmatched junction bases: 4. The CDR3 extends over 15 amino acids. The CDR3 loop is CASSWGTGSSYEQYF. CDR3 DNA: TGTGCCAGCAGTTGGGGGACAGGGTCCTCCTACGAGCAGTACTTC.

This chain uses TRBV11-3 with TRBJ1-3; 11 positions agree with TRBD1. This CDR3 region has 17 residues. Germline assignment: CDR1 SGHNT and CDR2 YENEEA. V lost 5 bases, J lost 2 bases, and 8 bases stayed unmatched. CDR3 region: CASSPSPGQGAGNTIYF. CDR3 coding DNA: TGTGCCAGCAGCCCTTCCCCGGGACAGGGGGCTGGAAACACCATATATTTT.

The chain couples TRBV12-3 or TRBV12-4 to TRBJ2-5; D might be TRBD2 (5 bases). V lost 2 bases, J lost 3 bases, and 10 bases lay in between. There are 14 residues in the CDR3. The CDR3: CASSLSGSKETQYF. CDR3 nucleotides: TGTGCCAGCAGTTTATCGGGGAGTAAAGAGACCCAGTACTTC.

This clonotype was detected only a few times. The rearrangement joins TRBV7-9 to TRBJ2-5; 7 positions match TRBD1. CDR3 length equals 14 residues. Germline CDR1 reads SEHNR; CDR2 reads FQNEAQ (reference sequence). J gave up 1 base and V 6 bases, and 5 bases lay outside the gene matches. This CDR3 is CASRLQGSQETQYF. CDR3 coding DNA: TGTGCCAGCAGATTACAGGGGAGCCAAGAGACCCAGTACTTC.